Presented here are 5 T cell receptor beta chains from one specimen sequenced in a study of shared clonotypes between healthy human individuals. CD45RO negativity and positive selection for CCR7 defined naive CD8 cells, a population that excluded terminally differentiated effector memory CD45RA+ cells. Repertoires were generated with immunoSEQ multiplex PCR, while TCRdb's copy carries only in-frame clones and drops some. The data hold some 2.1 million clones, with just under 95% observed a single time. Source material: naive CD8+ T cells from PBMCs. Receptor source: a man aged 18 to 29 in good health. Some clones in this sample may be carry-over from other donors' samples.

This chain connects TRBV2 to TRBJ2-2; possible D gene TRBD2, 6 bases. Germline values: CDR1 SNHLY, CDR2 FYNNEI. The V end lost 6 bases, the J end lost 4 bases, and 27 bases lay between the germline ends. The CDR3 contains 19 residues. The CDR3 spells CASSADVLSGVASTGELFF. CDR3 nucleotides: TGTGCCAGCAGCGCGGACGTACTCTCGGGGGTGGCGAGCACCGGGGAGCTGTTTTTT.

Points on this clone: This sample includes further DNA sequences coding for the same CDR3. The chain recombines TRBV27 with TRBJ2-1; no clear D gene. Trimming took off 2 bases at V and 7 bases at J, with 6 bases between the two ends. In germline, CDR1 is MNHEY, CDR2 SMNVEV (reference sequence). The CDR3 totals 12 residues. CDR3 DNA: TGTGCCAGCAGTTTACTAGGAAATGAGCAGTTCTTC. Translating gives CASSLLGNEQFF.

The genes are TRBV19 and TRBJ2-1; 13 positions match TRBD2. Trimming cost V 7 bases and J 7 bases; bases outside gene matches: 4. The CDR3 is 14 amino acids. The germline V gene has CDR1 LNHDA and CDR2 SQIVND (reference sequence). The CDR3 loop reads CASKLGLAGNEQFF. The CDR3, as DNA: TGTGCCAGTAAACTGGGACTAGCGGGGAATGAGCAGTTCTTC.

The DNA of the CDR3 is TGTGCCATCAGTGAGGGGACACACTACGAGCAGTACTTC. It encodes CAISEGTHYEQYF. This rearrangement joins TRBV10-3 to TRBJ2-7; weak D call: TRBD1 (6 bases). The germline V and J ends were trimmed by 2 bases and 3 bases, with 8 bases remaining between them. Germline V CDR1 and CDR2: ENHRY, SYGVKD. The CDR3 loop spans 13 amino acids.

This chain connects TRBV5-6 to TRBJ2-7; the D gene could be TRBD1 or TRBD2 (6 bases each). CDR1 is SGHDT, CDR2 YYEEEE, per germline. CDR3 size: 16 residues. Between the trimmed V and J ends, which lost 0 bases and 2 bases, there was a span of 15 bases. The CDR3 reads CASSLDPPGATYEQYF. DNA of the CDR3: TGTGCCAGCAGCTTGGATCCGCCGGGGGCAACCTACGAGCAGTACTTC.